The 18 T cell receptor beta chains given below trace back to one sample, sequenced in a study of radiotherapy plus CTLA-4 blockade in lung cancer. Sequencing was performed with immunoSEQ multiplex PCR; in TCRdb, only in-frame clones are kept and a portion is missing. The data show 26,000 or so clones, with about 80% seen just once and around 17% held by the top ten. This specimen was peripheral blood, taken from a patient treated with radiotherapy plus ipilimumab. These receptors were obtained from a human donor with non-small cell lung cancer that progressed on radiotherapy plus ipilimumab.

This chain links TRBV9 with TRBJ2-7; D remains ambiguous. This CDR3 has 15 residues. V was clipped by 0 bases and J by 0 bases, with 10 bases between them. Germline V gene sequence: CDR1 SGDLS, CDR2 YYNGEE. The CDR3 protein is CASSVGASYSYEQYF. CDR3 DNA: TGTGCCAGCAGCGTAGGCGCATCCTACTCCTACGAGCAGTACTTC.

This chain links TRBV6-5 with TRBJ2-7; 7 bases line up with TRBD2. The CDR3 spans 14 residues. Per the germline V gene, CDR1 is MNHEY and CDR2 is SVGAGI. V lost 2 bases and J lost 6; bases outside the gene matches: 7. CDR3: CASSYAGLVGEQYF. The CDR3 bases are TGTGCCAGCAGTTACGCCGGACTAGTTGGCGAGCAGTACTTC.

The chain couples TRBV7-4 to TRBJ2-7; 13 bases align to TRBD2. V gave up 5 bases and J gave up 2 bases; unmatched junction bases: 6. CDR3 length equals 16 residues. Germline values: CDR1 SGHVT, CDR2 SQSDAQ. The CDR3 region has the DNA TGTGCCAGCAGCCCTCTGGGACTAGCGGGGACCTACGAGCAGTACTTC. Encoded protein: CASSPLGLAGTYEQYF.

The chain carries TRBV19 and TRBJ1-1; no clear D. Looked up from germline, CDR1 is LNHDA and CDR2 is SQIVND (reference sequence). Trimming removed 5 bases at V and 5 bases at J, with 12 bases between. This CDR3 has 13 residues. The CDR3: CASSLGWKTEAFF. CDR3 DNA: TGTGCCAGTAGTCTGGGGTGGAAGACTGAAGCTTTCTTT. Full variable domain (missing parts from reference TRBV19 and TRBJ1-1): DGGITQSPKYLFRKEGQNVTLSCEQNLNHDAMYWYRQDPGQGLRLIYYSQIVNDFQKGDIAEGYSVSREKKESFPLTVTSAQKNPTAFYLCASSLGWKTEAFFGQGTRLTVV.

The sample holds one count of this clone. CDR3 in DNA: TGCGCCAGTTTAGGGGACACTGAAGCTTTCTTT. It is translated as CASLGDTEAFF. This chain uses TRBV5-1 with TRBJ1-1, with D tentatively TRBD1 (5 bases). The germline V gene has CDR1 SGHRS and CDR2 YFSETQ. This CDR3 is 11 amino acids long. The V end lost 8 bases, the J end lost 3 bases, and 8 bases lay between the germline ends.

There are a few counts of this clone. The V gene is TRBV2, the J gene TRBJ1-1, with TRBD1 matching over 7 bases. The CDR3 contains 16 residues. Germline V gives CDR1 SNHLY, CDR2 FYNNEI. With V trimmed by 6 bases and J by 1 base, 11 bases remained unmatched. The CDR3 spells CASRAAPGQPNTEAFF. In nucleotides, the CDR3 is TGTGCCAGCAGAGCAGCCCCGGGACAGCCGAACACTGAAGCTTTCTTT.

The J gene is TRBJ2-5, the V gene TRBV19, with D hard to call. From germline, CDR1 is LNHDA and CDR2 SQIVND (reference sequence). The CDR3 consists of 13 residues. Trimming left V 3 bases short and J 3 bases short, with 8 bases between. The CDR3 spells CASSMRYKETQYF. CDR3 nucleotide sequence: TGTGCCAGTAGTATGCGCTACAAAGAGACCCAGTACTTC.

The chain joins TRBV28 to TRBJ1-1; the match to TRBD1 covers 7 bases. From germline, CDR1 is MDHEN and CDR2 SYDVKM. The CDR3 length is 15 residues. Trimming cost V 4 bases and J 1 base; bases outside gene matches: 6. The CDR3 nucleotides read TGTGCCAGCAGTTCAAACAGGGGCGAGAACACTGAAGCTTTCTTT. This translates into CASSSNRGENTEAFF.

The CDR3 sequence is CASSISRDPEKLFF. CDR3 sequence (DNA): TGTGCCAGCAGCATTTCCCGGGACCCTGAAAAACTGTTTTTT. V usage is TRBV7-9 and J usage is TRBJ1-4, with D possibly TRBD1 on 5 matching bases. V lost 5 bases, J lost 7 bases, and 14 bases lay in between. The CDR3 consists of 14 residues. Per the germline V gene, CDR1 is SEHNR and CDR2 is FQNEAQ (reference sequence).

This chain uses TRBV28 with TRBJ1-4; D not certain. The V end lost 4 bases, the J end lost 0 bases, and 6 bases lay between the germline ends. The length of the CDR3 is 14 residues. Germline V gives CDR1 MDHEN, CDR2 SYDVKM. CDR3 in DNA: TGTGCCAGCAGTTCCGACGCAACTAATGAAAAACTGTTTTTT. The encoded protein is CASSSDATNEKLFF.

This clone was picked up a small number of times. Other DNA sequences of this sample code for an identical CDR3. The chain employs TRBV5-6 and TRBJ1-3; D call uncertain. With 0 bases removed from V and 0 bases from J, the gap between germline ends came to 4 bases. This CDR3 has 14 residues. The germline CDR1 and CDR2 sequences are SGHDT and YYEEEE. The CDR3 nucleotides read TGTGCCAGCAGCTTGGGGGGCTCTGGAAACACCATATATTTT. As protein: CASSLGGSGNTIYF.

The chain couples TRBV6-5 to TRBJ1-2; D uncertain. Trimming left V 7 bases short and J 6 bases short, with 6 bases between. CDR3 length: 10 residues. From germline, CDR1 is MNHEY and CDR2 SVGAGI. CDR3 in DNA: TGTGCCAGCAATCTTAATGGCTACACCTTC. Translation: CASNLNGYTF.

CDR3 residues: CASSVNPYRDSDSYEQYF. The CDR3 region has the DNA TGTGCCAGCAGCGTAAATCCGTATCGGGACAGCGATTCCTACGAGCAGTACTTC. The V gene is TRBV27, the J gene TRBJ2-7, with 7 bases matching TRBD1. After removal of 6 bases from V and 1 base from J, the junction contained 18 bases not matched to a gene. Germline values: CDR1 MNHEY, CDR2 SMNVEV (reference sequence). The CDR3 is 18 amino acids.

The genes are TRBV2 and TRBJ2-3, with TRBD2 matching 9 bases. Germline CDR1 reads SNHLY; CDR2 reads FYNNEI. The CDR3 has 19 amino acids. Trimming took 4 bases from V and 3 from J; bases not matched to a gene: 17. CDR3 region: CASSGPKGLAGTGTDTQYF. CDR3 bases: TGTGCCAGCAGTGGACCCAAGGGGCTAGCGGGAACAGGGACAGATACGCAGTATTTT.

V usage is TRBV10-3 and J usage is TRBJ2-7; D possibly corresponds to TRBD1 (5 bases). This CDR3 region has 14 residues. The germline CDR1 and CDR2 sequences are ENHRY and SYGVKD. V was cut by 3 bases and J by 4 bases, with 13 bases left in between. The CDR3 loop reads CAISDVDIGYEQYF. The CDR3 DNA is TGTGCCATCAGTGATGTGGACATAGGGTACGAGCAGTACTTC.

In this sample, this clone turned up a few times. J is TRBJ1-2 and V is TRBV6-5, with TRBD1 as a possible D gene (5 bases). CDR1 is MNHEY, CDR2 SVGAGI, per germline. The CDR3 is made up of 16 amino acids. The V gene lost 0 bases and the J gene lost 2 bases, with 13 bases spanning the gap. As DNA, the CDR3 is TGTGCCAGCAGTTACTCACTGGCCGGGGCGAACTATGGCTACACCTTC. This sequence encodes CASSYSLAGANYGYTF.

On this clone: One end of the junction fails to match germline, which may point to a read error. V is TRBV28 and J is TRBJ1-5; perhaps TRBD1 as D (5 bases). Germline-derived CDR1 and CDR2 are MDHEN and SYDVKM. This CDR3 has 15 amino acids. CDR3 sequence (DNA): TGTGCCAGCAGTTTTTCCGGGGGTAGCAATCGGCCCCAGCATTTT. Amino acids: CASSFSGGSNRPQHF.

The chain couples TRBV7-6 to TRBJ1-5; possible D gene TRBD1, 6 bases. The CDR3 has 16 residues. Per the germline V gene, CDR1 is SGHVS and CDR2 is FNYEAQ. Trimming shortened V by 1 base and J by 2 bases, and 12 bases separated the two germline ends. The CDR3 protein is CASSLGGGVGNQPQHF. CDR3 sequence (DNA): TGTGCCAGCAGCTTAGGGGGGGGCGTCGGCAATCAGCCCCAGCATTTT. Together with reference TRBV7-6 and TRBJ1-5, the CDR3 gives the full variable domain: GAGVSQSPRYKVTKRGQDVALRCDPISGHVSLYWYRQALGQGPEFLTYFNYEAQQDKSGLPNDRFSAERPEGSISTLTIQRTEQRDSAMYRCASSLGGGVGNQPQHFGDGTRLSIL.